The present T cell receptor beta chain was sequenced within a study of patients and donors after allogeneic stem cell transplantation. This clonotype was seen a handful of times. Trimming removed 3 bases at V and 6 bases at J, with 18 bases between. Germline V lookup: CDR1 MGHRA, CDR2 YSYEKL. CDR3 length equals 16 residues. TCRdb itself ran the RT-PCR reads through MiXCR, one entry per CDR3 protein. The sample has about 960,000 distinct CDR3 sequences, roughly 18% seen once; the top ten hold 5.5% to 6.5%. The source is a human donor who was either an allogeneic HSCT recipient or a stem cell or donor lymphocyte infusion donor (not recorded which). It is not recorded whose cells these are; they may come from a transplant donor. Material: blood, either unsorted or a sorted T cell fraction (not recorded which). V is TRBV4-1 and J is TRBJ2-1; D might be TRBD2 (5 bases). This CDR3 reads CASSHLSDWALNEQFF. The CDR3 DNA follows: TGCGCCAGCAGCCACCTTAGCGACTGGGCGCTCAATGAGCAGTTCTTC.